This T cell receptor beta chain was identified during a study of blood T cell repertoires in COVID-19. As to this clone: Other nucleotide sequences in the sample specify the same CDR3.

Individuals aged about 18 to 90 years were recruited from approximately 22 US areas. Cohort allocation depended upon clinical history that participants reported. Those designated as exposed participants met a COVID-19 case within 2 weeks before study entry. Germline V gene sequence: CDR1 SGHDT, CDR2 YYEEEE. The trim removed 4 bases at V and 8 bases at J, leaving 6 bases unmatched. The CDR3 contains 13 residues. Study processing details: Estimated nucleated cell counts came from reference gene primer amplification. This table comes from immunoSEQ multiplex PCR, and its TCRdb copy is limited to in-frame clones, with some not included. Clone size and V and J calls were adopted from that table, with D and trimming inferred from the DNA. The sample shows fewer than 350,000 clones, more than 70% of them seen only once.

The receptor was isolated from a woman in her twenties or thirties who had been exposed to COVID-19. What was sequenced was PBMCs or T cells enriched from blood (not recorded which). The rearrangement uses TRBV5-6 and TRBJ1-2; 9 bases align to TRBD1. The CDR3 reads CASSLDRGRGYTF. In nucleotides, the CDR3 is TGTGCCAGCAGCCTTGACAGGGGGAGAGGCTACACCTTC. Together with reference TRBV5-6 and TRBJ1-2, the CDR3 gives the full variable domain: DAGVTQSPTHLIKTRGQQVTLRCSPKSGHDTVSWYQQALGQGPQFIFQYYEEEERQRGNFPDRFSGHQFPNYSSELNVNALLLGDSALYLCASSLDRGRGYTFGSGTRLTVV.